These T cell receptor beta chains were read from a single sample in a study of OX40 agonist ivuxolimab in advanced cancers. TCRdb keeps only in-frame clones here, not all; method: immunoSEQ multiplex PCR. The table shows roughly 14,000 clones, with around 80% occurring only once. The specimen was CD4+ or CD8+ T cells sorted from blood, collected in a trial of the OX40 agonist ivuxolimab. The receptors were sampled from an adult with an advanced solid tumor such as melanoma, head and neck, liver or kidney cancer. CDR3s include the opening cysteine and the closing phenylalanine or tryptophan. D genes are given only for firm matches. Clone size is not always given. Where it is, it says once, few, many or a class for expanded clones.

abundance	v_gene	d_gene	j_gene	CDR3nt	CDR3aa
medium-sized	TRBV10-3	NA	TRBJ2-7	TGTGCCATCAGCTCTAGTCGCGAGCAGTACTTC	CAISSSREQYF
NA	TRBV4-1	TRBD2	TRBJ2-7	TGCGCCAGCAGCCAAGCGGGCCTAGCGGGCGAGCAGTACTTC	CASSQAGLAGEQYF
NA	TRBV7-8	NA	TRBJ1-1	TGTGCCAGCAGCTTAGCGGATAGGATTGAAGCTTTCTTT	CASSLADRIEAFF
NA	TRBV7-8	TRBD1	TRBJ1-1	TGTGCCAGCAGCCCCGACAGGGGAGACACTGAAGCTTTCTTT	CASSPDRGDTEAFF
NA	TRBV27	NA	TRBJ1-2	TGTGCCAGCAGTTTATTGGGCAGGGGAGACTATGGCTACACCTTC	CASSLLGRGDYGYTF
few	TRBV6-1	TRBD1	TRBJ2-3	TGTGCCAGCAGTGAAGAACCGGGACAGGGCACAGATACGCAGTATTTT	CASSEEPGQGTDTQYF
NA	TRBV6-4	NA	TRBJ2-3	TGTGCCAGCAGTGAAGGTAGCACAGATACGCAGTATTTT	CASSEGSTDTQYF
once	TRBV2	TRBD1	TRBJ1-4	TGTGCCAGCAGTTCACCCAGGGGGGGTGGTAATGAAAAACTGTTTTTT	CASSSPRGGGNEKLFF
few	TRBV30	NA	TRBJ2-7	TGTGCCTGGATGGATAGCAGCTACGAGCAGTACTTC	CAWMDSSYEQYF
NA	TRBV5-1	TRBD1	TRBJ2-7	TGCGCCAGCAGCTTTACAGGGGACTCCTACGAGCAGTACTTC	CASSFTGDSYEQYF
NA	TRBV4-2	NA	TRBJ1-5	TGTGCCAGCAGCCAAGATAGCTACAGTTTGCAGCCCCAGCATTTT	CASSQDSYSLQPQHF
NA	TRBV5-8	NA	TRBJ1-5	TGTGCCAGCAGCTTACAGGGAATTCGGCAGCCCCAGCATTTT	CASSLQGIRQPQHF
NA	TRBV5-8	NA	TRBJ2-7	TGTGCCAGCAGCTTGTTGTCAGGCTCCTACGAGCAGTACTTC	CASSLLSGSYEQYF
NA	TRBV5-6	NA	TRBJ1-2	TGTGCCAGCAGCACGGGACCCATCCTCTATGGCTACACCTTC	CASSTGPILYGYTF
NA	TRBV4-1	TRBD1	TRBJ2-1	TGCGCCAGCAGCAAACTTACAGGGGCCGCGGCGAGGAGTGGTGAGCAGTTCTTC	CASSKLTGAAARSGEQFF
few	TRBV5-6	NA	TRBJ1-2	TGTGCCAGCAGCTTGTTTTCAGAGGCTTATGGCTACACCTTC	CASSLFSEAYGYTF
NA	TRBV2	NA	TRBJ1-2	TGTGCCAGCACTGGGGGCAGGGTCTATGGCTACACCTTC	CASTGGRVYGYTF
NA	TRBV4-1	TRBD2	TRBJ2-1	TGCGCCAGCAGCCAAGATTTGCCAGCGGGGTTCAGAAGTGAGCAGTTCTTC	CASSQDLPAGFRSEQFF